This is a list of T cell receptor beta chains from one sample in a study of shared clonotypes between healthy human individuals. Repertoires were generated with immunoSEQ multiplex PCR, while TCRdb's copy carries only in-frame clones and drops some. The data contain 1.5 million to 2.5 million clones, less than 95% of them seen just once; the ten biggest clones take up 0.9% to 1.5%. The sample comprised naive CD8+ T cells sorted from blood. These receptor sequences come from a man aged 18 to 35 in good health. The CDR3 runs from the conserved cysteine through the conserved F or W.

J: TRBJ1-6; V: TRBV27; CDR3: CASTETGYTDNSPLHF
J: TRBJ2-1; V: TRBV9; CDR3: CASGGQKYNEQFF
J: TRBJ1-1; V: TRBV28; CDR3: CASSFSRGQDTEAFF
J: TRBJ2-5; V: TRBV5-1; CDR3: CASHWGNYRAPQETQYF
J: TRBJ2-1; V: TRBV5-4; CDR3: CASSLGSGGAGDEQFF
J: TRBJ2-5; V: TRBV15; CDR3: CATSRGQTQETQYF
J: TRBJ1-3; V: TRBV2; CDR3: CASSHLTGEAGNTIYF
J: TRBJ2-7; V: TRBV9; CDR3: CASSVFAGGSYEQYF
J: TRBJ2-5; V: TRBV5-4; CDR3: CASSFRGQGGETQYF
J: TRBJ2-5; V: TRBV27; CDR3: CASSWASGGAWAGETQYF
J: TRBJ2-7; V: TRBV5-1; CDR3: CASSLTGAGGAGKEQYF
J: TRBJ2-4; V: TRBV28; CDR3: CARNIQYF
J: TRBJ2-3; V: TRBV19; CDR3: CASSIDLEDTQYF
J: TRBJ2-2; V: TRBV4-1; CDR3: CASSPSDTNTGELFF
J: TRBJ1-6; V: TRBV5-1; CDR3: CASSTVSGNSPLHF
J: TRBJ2-3; V: TRBV4-3; CDR3: CASSQNRASSTDTQYF
J: TRBJ2-1; V: TRBV14; CDR3: CASSQPGSAYNEQFF
J: TRBJ1-2; V: TRBV4-1; CDR3: CASSQAQGTGDYTF
J: TRBJ2-2; V: TRBV30; CDR3: CAWSQGTGELFF
J: TRBJ2-1; V: TRBV7-9; CDR3: CASRTADYTKDNEQFF
J: TRBJ1-5; V: TRBV27; CDR3: CASSYNQPQHF
J: TRBJ2-1; V: TRBV27; CDR3: CASSLRALNEQFF
J: TRBJ1-3; V: TRBV7-9; CDR3: CASSLGQGRNTIYF
J: TRBJ1-1; V: TRBV28; CDR3: CASSLGAEAFF
J: TRBJ2-1; V: TRBV11-2; CDR3: CASSPWTGGNEQFF
J: TRBJ2-5; V: TRBV7-9; CDR3: CASSWGAESQETQYF
J: TRBJ2-7; V: TRBV5-4; CDR3: CASSLARAGNSYEQYF
J: TRBJ1-1; V: TRBV27; CDR3: CASSLRTGTNTEAFF
J: TRBJ2-4; V: TRBV18; CDR3: CASSPSLAKNIQYF
J: TRBJ2-3; V: TRBV2; CDR3: CASSEEEDTQYF
J: TRBJ2-7; V: TRBV4-3; CDR3: CASSQDRGSSYEQYF
J: TRBJ2-7; V: TRBV27; CDR3: CASSFILAGGSYEQYF
J: TRBJ2-5; V: TRBV5-6; CDR3: CASSLDSEETQYF
J: TRBJ1-3; V: TRBV7-9; CDR3: CASSQPYSGNTIYF
J: TRBJ1-1; V: TRBV7-9; CDR3: CASSLPGSDAFF
J: TRBJ1-1; V: TRBV10-3; CDR3: CAISPGGMNTEAFF
J: TRBJ2-5; V: TRBV7-9; CDR3: CASSLPWTGVEQETQYF
J: TRBJ1-2; V: TRBV29-1; CDR3: CSVEDREWGGYTF
J: TRBJ1-5; V: TRBV28; CDR3: CASSLSRGDQPQHF
J: TRBJ2-7; V: TRBV11-2; CDR3: CASSLTGTGPTYEQYF
J: TRBJ2-2; V: TRBV7-6; CDR3: CASSLWGTTGELFF
J: TRBJ1-1; V: TRBV10-2; CDR3: CASSEGRGNTEAFF
J: TRBJ1-1; V: TRBV5-6; CDR3: CASSFSPFWEKSSSTEAFF
J: TRBJ2-2; V: TRBV9; CDR3: CASSVTELAVNTGELFF
J: TRBJ1-4; V: TRBV5-1; CDR3: CASSLEQGAEFGEKLFF
J: TRBJ2-7; V: TRBV7-8; CDR3: CASSLRSSHEQYF
J: TRBJ2-7; V: TRBV5-1; CDR3: CASSKNRDGPSYEQYF
J: TRBJ1-3; V: TRBV29-1; CDR3: CSVGGTVNGGNTIYF
J: TRBJ2-7; V: TRBV27; CDR3: CASSEGPGQGSYEQYF
J: TRBJ2-1; V: TRBV5-4; CDR3: CASSFVTGSDEQFF
J: TRBJ2-4; V: TRBV27; CDR3: CASSSGAKNIQYF
J: TRBJ2-3; V: TRBV2; CDR3: CASRAAGTSTDTQYF
J: TRBJ2-3; V: TRBV13; CDR3: CASSVGTSGRAGPTDTQYF
J: TRBJ2-1; V: TRBV6-4; CDR3: CASSDGQVSSYEQFF
J: TRBJ2-1; V: TRBV2; CDR3: CASGTLNEQFF
J: TRBJ2-6; V: TRBV28; CDR3: CASTPYGAGLSGANVLTF
J: TRBJ2-1; V: TRBV2; CDR3: CASSEGLGKGNEQFF
J: TRBJ1-5; V: TRBV15; CDR3: CATSRRGGNQPQHF
J: TRBJ2-7; V: TRBV19; CDR3: CASSVGASYEQYF
J: TRBJ2-3; V: TRBV27; CDR3: CASSLVDTQYF